The rows below give T cell receptor beta chains drawn from one sample of a study of beta chain features in type 1 diabetes. Measured with immunoSEQ multiplex PCR; TCRdb has only the in-frame clones, and not every one. The data show about 700,000 clones, 10% to 15% seen once. The sequencing sample was made of naive CD4+ T cells from blood. These receptors were obtained from a man younger than 30 with type 1 diabetes. The CDR3 runs from the conserved cysteine through the conserved F or W. The D gene is left open where the match is weak. The size of a clone is reported for some rows only, either as once, few or many, or as a class for expanded clones.

>TRBJ2-3|TRBV6-1|14|NA|NA
CATRQDYSTDTQYF
TGTGCCACCAGACAGGACTACAGCACAGATACGCAGTATTTT
>TRBJ1-5|TRBV19|16|TRBD1|NA
CASSMGQTGVHQPQHF
TGTGCCAGTAGTATGGGTCAGACAGGGGTCCATCAGCCCCAGCATTTT
>TRBJ2-2|TRBV7-9|15|TRBD1|NA
CASSTGQGNTGELFF
TGTGCCAGCAGCACGGGACAGGGCAACACCGGGGAGCTGTTTTTT
>TRBJ2-7|TRBV27|12|NA|few
CATWGAGGEQYF
TGTGCCACCTGGGGGGCAGGCGGGGAGCAGTACTTC
>TRBJ1-2|TRBV5-1|17|NA|few
CASSLSLLRTVNYGYTF
TGCGCCAGCAGCTTGTCCCTCCTCCGGACGGTGAACTATGGCTACACCTTC
>TRBJ1-6|TRBV30|13|NA|few
CAWKVVGNSPLHF
TGTGCCTGGAAGGTCGTAGGGAATTCACCCCTCCACTTT
>TRBJ2-5|TRBV6-6|13|TRBD1|few
CATQVGGLETQYF
TGTGCCACCCAGGTAGGGGGCTTGGAGACCCAGTACTTC
>TRBJ2-1|TRBV11-1|15|TRBD1|few
CASSGRTGMDNEQFF
TGTGCCAGCAGCGGACGGACAGGGATGGACAATGAGCAGTTCTTC
>TRBJ1-5|TRBV5-1|15|NA|few
CASSPTGLWNQPQHF
TGCGCCAGCAGCCCCACGGGGTTGTGGAATCAGCCCCAGCATTTT
>TRBJ2-3|TRBV7-6|16|TRBD1|few
CASSPRTGGSLDTQYF
TGTGCCAGCAGCCCGAGGACAGGGGGATCCCTGGATACGCAGTATTTT
>TRBJ1-2|TRBV27|12|NA|NA
CASSPDSYGYTF
TGTGCCAGCAGCCCCGACAGCTATGGCTACACCTTC
>TRBJ2-7|TRBV30|15|TRBD1|NA
CAWRVVGTGAREQYF
TGTGCCTGGAGGGTCGTAGGGACAGGGGCACGCGAGCAGTACTTC
>TRBJ1-2|TRBV30|15|TRBD1|few
CAWTNSHRGWYGYTF
TGTGCCTGGACAAACTCCCACAGGGGGTGGTATGGCTACACCTTC
>TRBJ2-1|TRBV28|12|NA|NA
CASSLVRDEQFF
TGTGCCAGCAGTTTAGTTAGGGATGAGCAGTTCTTC
>TRBJ2-2|TRBV5-1|17|TRBD2|few
CASSLKSGGQNTGELFF
TGCGCCAGCAGCCTTAAGAGCGGGGGACAAAACACCGGGGAGCTGTTTTTT
>TRBJ2-5|TRBV5-4|11|NA|few
CASSLLETQYF
TGTGCCAGCAGCTTGCTAGAGACCCAGTACTTC
>TRBJ1-1|TRBV6-1|16|TRBD1|NA
CASSEGPGGLNTEAFF
TGTGCCAGCAGTGAAGGTCCAGGGGGGCTGAACACTGAAGCTTTCTTT
>TRBJ2-7|TRBV27|12|NA|NA
CASSSTVGEQYF
TGTGCCAGCAGTTCGACGGTGGGGGAGCAGTACTTC
>TRBJ2-7|TRBV7-2|15|NA|few
CASSLWQGPGNEQYF
TGTGCCAGCAGCTTATGGCAGGGCCCGGGGAACGAGCAGTACTTC
>TRBJ2-7|TRBV5-1|15|NA|NA
CASSLDGTLSYEQYF
TGCGCCAGCAGCCTGGACGGGACCCTCTCCTACGAGCAGTACTTC
>TRBJ1-2|TRBV30|13|NA|NA
CAWSVRGLYPRTF
TGTGCCTGGAGTGTTAGGGGTCTTTATCCGAGGACCTTC
>TRBJ1-4|TRBV18|13|NA|few
CASSPLQDEKLFF
TGTGCCAGCTCACCACTCCAGGATGAAAAACTGTTTTTT
>TRBJ2-7|TRBV6-6|14|NA|once
CASSYAQGRNEQYF
TGTGCCAGCAGTTACGCTCAGGGGCGCAACGAGCAGTACTTC
>TRBJ1-6|TRBV18|15|NA|once
CASSPGPGGNSPLHF
TGTGCCAGCTCACCAGGCCCAGGAGGGAATTCACCCCTCCACTTT
>TRBJ1-2|TRBV6-6|14|TRBD1|few
CASRLSQGDYGYTF
TGTGCCAGCAGACTATCACAGGGGGACTATGGCTACACCTTC
>TRBJ1-5|TRBV10-3|13|NA|NA
CAISESENQPQHF
TGTGCCATCAGTGAGTCCGAGAATCAGCCCCAGCATTTT
>TRBJ2-1|TRBV11-3|14|NA|NA
CASSLDSGLDEQFF
TGTGCCAGCAGCTTAGATTCGGGACTGGATGAGCAGTTCTTC
>TRBJ2-3|TRBV6-6|16|NA|few
CASSSLGAPSTDTQYF
TGTGCCAGCAGTTCCCTAGGGGCGCCTAGCACAGATACGCAGTATTTT
>TRBJ1-2|TRBV21-1|13|NA|few
CASSLTPRQGDTF
TGTGCCAGCAGCCTAACTCCGAGGCAGGGCGACACCTTC
>TRBJ2-7|TRBV10-3|14|TRBD1|few
CAIRGQGVNYEQYF
TGTGCCATCAGGGGACAGGGAGTAAACTACGAGCAGTACTTC
>TRBJ1-1|TRBV14|14|NA|few
CASSPRLGGTEAFF
TGTGCCAGCAGCCCGCGGCTGGGGGGCACTGAAGCTTTCTTT
>TRBJ2-1|TRBV5-4|15|TRBD2|few
CASSLHTSGGYEQFF
TGTGCCAGCAGCTTGCATACTAGCGGGGGCTATGAGCAGTTCTTC
>TRBJ1-6|TRBV5-4|16|NA|NA
CASSLGGSDPYSPLHF
TGTGCCAGCAGCTTGGGGGGGTCCGACCCGTATTCACCCCTCCACTTT
>TRBJ2-5|TRBV10-3|16|NA|NA
CAISESRGQHQETQYF
TGTGCCATCAGTGAGTCTCGAGGACAACACCAAGAGACCCAGTACTTC
>TRBJ1-5|TRBV5-1|15|NA|NA
CASSPVGGQGQPQHF
TGCGCCAGCAGCCCTGTCGGGGGGCAGGGTCAGCCCCAGCATTTT
>TRBJ2-3|TRBV7-8|12|TRBD2|NA
CASSFGGDTQYF
TGTGCCAGCAGCTTCGGGGGGGATACGCAGTATTTT
>TRBJ1-2|TRBV30|15|NA|NA
CAWRRDPPGVDGYTF
TGTGCCTGGAGGCGGGACCCACCCGGGGTGGATGGCTACACCTTC
>TRBJ2-6|TRBV11-2|17|NA|NA
CASSSRRVGSGANVLTF
TGTGCCAGCAGCTCACGGCGTGTGGGCTCTGGGGCCAACGTCCTGACTTTC
>TRBJ2-3|TRBV6-1|12|NA|NA
CASSVATNTQYF
TGTGCCAGCAGTGTTGCGACGAATACGCAGTATTTT
>TRBJ1-1|TRBV7-2|15|NA|NA
CASSSLVAGDTEAFF
TGTGCCAGCAGCTCCCTCGTGGCTGGAGACACTGAAGCTTTCTTT
>TRBJ2-6|TRBV6-1|14|NA|few
CASRQGSGANVLTF
TGTGCCAGCAGACAGGGCTCTGGGGCCAACGTCCTGACTTTC
>TRBJ2-7|TRBV28|17|NA|few
CASSPHPGTPSSYEQYF
TGTGCCAGCAGTCCCCATCCCGGGACTCCCAGCTCCTACGAGCAGTACTTC
>TRBJ2-7|TRBV7-9|12|NA|NA
CASSLDANEQYF
TGTGCCAGCAGCTTAGACGCTAACGAGCAGTACTTC
>TRBJ1-5|TRBV30|13|NA|few
CAWTLGNHQPQHF
TGTGCCTGGACCCTCGGGAATCATCAGCCCCAGCATTTT
>TRBJ2-4|TRBV13|17|NA|NA
CASSEPTRARAKNIQYF
TGTGCCAGCAGCGAACCCACGAGGGCGCGAGCCAAAAACATTCAGTACTTC
>TRBJ1-2|TRBV7-2|12|NA|NA
CASSIISDGYTF
TGTGCCAGCAGCATAATCAGCGATGGCTACACCTTC